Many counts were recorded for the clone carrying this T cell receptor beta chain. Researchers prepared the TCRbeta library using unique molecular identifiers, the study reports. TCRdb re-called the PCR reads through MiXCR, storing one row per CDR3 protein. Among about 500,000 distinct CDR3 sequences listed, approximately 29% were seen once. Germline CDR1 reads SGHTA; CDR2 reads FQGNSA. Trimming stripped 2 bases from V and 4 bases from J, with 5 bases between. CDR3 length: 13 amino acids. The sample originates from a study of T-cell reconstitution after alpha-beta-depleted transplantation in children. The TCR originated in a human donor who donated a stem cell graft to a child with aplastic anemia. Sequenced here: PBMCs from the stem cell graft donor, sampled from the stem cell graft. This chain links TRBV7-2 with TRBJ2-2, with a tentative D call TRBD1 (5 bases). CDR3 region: CASSLRGTGELFF. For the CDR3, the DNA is TGTGCCAGCAGCTTAAGGGGCACCGGGGAGCTGTTTTTT.